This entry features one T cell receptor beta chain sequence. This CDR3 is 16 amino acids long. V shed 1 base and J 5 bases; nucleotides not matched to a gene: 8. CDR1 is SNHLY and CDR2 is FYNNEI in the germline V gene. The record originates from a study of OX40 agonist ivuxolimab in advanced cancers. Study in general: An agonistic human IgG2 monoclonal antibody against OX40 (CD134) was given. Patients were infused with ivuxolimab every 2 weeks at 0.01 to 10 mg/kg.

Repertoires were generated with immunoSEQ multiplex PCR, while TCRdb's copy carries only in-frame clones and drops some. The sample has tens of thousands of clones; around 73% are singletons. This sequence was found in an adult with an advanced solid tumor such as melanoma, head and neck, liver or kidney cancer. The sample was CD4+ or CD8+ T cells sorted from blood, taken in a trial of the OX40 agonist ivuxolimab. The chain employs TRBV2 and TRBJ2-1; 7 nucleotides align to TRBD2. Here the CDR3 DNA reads TGTGCCAGCAGTGAAGGGGTCGGGAGGAAAGACAATGAGCAGTTCTTC. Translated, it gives CASSEGVGRKDNEQFF.